A few counts support the clone carrying this T cell receptor (beta chain). In the original analysis: The authors estimated nucleated cell counts from reference gene primer amplification. The table came from immunoSEQ multiplex PCR; TCRdb's copy has only in-frame clones and leaves some out. V and J calls plus clone size are reproduced from that table; the DNA served to infer D and trimming. The table has about 180,000 clones, approximately 86% seen once. This sample is part of a study of blood T cell repertoires in COVID-19. Across the whole study: Italy, Spain and the United States were the sources of the convalescent and acute COVID-19 samples.

The germline V gene has CDR1 MGHDK and CDR2 SYGVNS. The CDR3 covers 14 residues. V lost 2 bases, J lost 2 bases, and 10 bases lay in between. Seattle researchers signed up patients amid active infection and tracked them longitudinally. The rearrangement links TRBV25-1 to TRBJ2-7, with D unclear. Sequencing input: peripheral blood. The clonotype was recovered from a man in his 60s with COVID-19, enrolled during active disease. This CDR3 reads CASSEHRVPYEQYF. CDR3 coding DNA: TGTGCCAGCAGTGAACATCGCGTACCCTACGAGCAGTACTTC.